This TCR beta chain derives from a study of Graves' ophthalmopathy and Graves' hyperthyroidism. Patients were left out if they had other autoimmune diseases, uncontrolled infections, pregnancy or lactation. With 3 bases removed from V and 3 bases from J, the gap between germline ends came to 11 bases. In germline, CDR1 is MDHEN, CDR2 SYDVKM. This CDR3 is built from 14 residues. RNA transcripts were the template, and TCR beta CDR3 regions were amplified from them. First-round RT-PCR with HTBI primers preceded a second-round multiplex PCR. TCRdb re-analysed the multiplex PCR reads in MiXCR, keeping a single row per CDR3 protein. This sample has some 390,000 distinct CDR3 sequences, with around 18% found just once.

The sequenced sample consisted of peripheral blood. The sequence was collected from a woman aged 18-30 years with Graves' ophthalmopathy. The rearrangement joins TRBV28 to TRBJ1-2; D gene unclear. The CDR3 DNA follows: TGTGCCAGCAGTTTCCCGGGATTGGACTATGGCTACACCTTC. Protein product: CASSFPGLDYGYTF.